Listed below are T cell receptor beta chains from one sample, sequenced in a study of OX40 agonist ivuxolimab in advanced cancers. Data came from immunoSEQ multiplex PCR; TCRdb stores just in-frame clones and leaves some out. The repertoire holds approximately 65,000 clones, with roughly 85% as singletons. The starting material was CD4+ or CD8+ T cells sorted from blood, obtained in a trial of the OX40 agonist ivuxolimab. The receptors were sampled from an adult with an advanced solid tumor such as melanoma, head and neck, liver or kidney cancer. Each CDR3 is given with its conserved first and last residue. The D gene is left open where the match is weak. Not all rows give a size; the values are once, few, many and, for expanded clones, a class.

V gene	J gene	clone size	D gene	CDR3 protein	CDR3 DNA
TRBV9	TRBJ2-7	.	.	CASSVGWDDYEQYF	TGTGCCAGCAGCGTAGGTTGGGATGACTACGAGCAGTACTTC
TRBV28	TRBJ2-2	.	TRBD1	CASSIIQGAGGELFF	TGTGCCAGCAGTATTATACAGGGGGCTGGCGGGGAGCTGTTTTTT
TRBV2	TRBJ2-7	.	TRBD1	CASALRGTGDEQYF	TGTGCCAGCGCGCTGCGAGGGACAGGGGACGAGCAGTACTTC
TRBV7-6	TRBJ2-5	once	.	CASRQAQETQYF	TGTGCCAGTCGACAGGCCCAAGAGACCCAGTACTTC
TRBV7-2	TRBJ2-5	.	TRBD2	CASSFQAGEETQYF	TGTGCCAGCAGCTTCCAAGCGGGAGAAGAGACCCAGTACTTC
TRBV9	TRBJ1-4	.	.	CASSGDDEKLFF	TGTGCCAGCAGCGGCGATGATGAAAAACTGTTTTTT
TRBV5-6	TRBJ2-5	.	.	CASSPGVTLQETQYF	TGTGCCAGCAGCCCGGGGGTGACTCTCCAAGAGACCCAGTACTTC
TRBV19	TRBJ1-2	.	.	CASSMTWTGGYTF	TGTGCCAGTAGTATGACATGGACGGGTGGCTACACCTTC
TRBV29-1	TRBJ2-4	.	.	CSAEDGAKNIQYF	TGCAGCGCCGAAGACGGGGCCAAAAACATTCAGTACTTC
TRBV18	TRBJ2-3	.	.	CASSPGVSTDTQYF	TGTGCCAGCTCCCCTGGGGTTAGCACAGATACGCAGTATTTT
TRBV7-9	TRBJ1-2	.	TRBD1	CASSDRDRGDYGYTF	TGTGCCAGCAGCGACCGGGACAGGGGTGACTATGGCTACACCTTC
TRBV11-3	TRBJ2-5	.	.	CASSLSPDREGKETQYF	TGTGCCAGCAGCTTGTCCCCTGACAGGGAGGGGAAGGAGACCCAGTACTTC
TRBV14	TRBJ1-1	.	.	CASSQGSQGRGAFF	TGTGCCAGCAGCCAAGGTTCCCAGGGGCGGGGAGCTTTCTTT
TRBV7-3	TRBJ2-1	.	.	CASSRGTMDEQFF	TGTGCCAGCAGCCGGGGGACCATGGATGAGCAGTTCTTC
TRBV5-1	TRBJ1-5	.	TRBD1	CASSSGTAEGQPQHF	TGCGCCAGCAGTTCCGGGACAGCGGAGGGGCAGCCCCAGCATTTT
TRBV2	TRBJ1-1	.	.	CASSASGGGTEAFF	TGTGCCAGCAGTGCCTCCGGGGGAGGCACTGAAGCTTTCTTT
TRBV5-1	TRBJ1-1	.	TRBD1	CASSFGQGNTEAFF	TGCGCCAGCAGCTTTGGACAGGGCAACACTGAAGCTTTCTTT
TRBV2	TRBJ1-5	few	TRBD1	CAIRDRTYQPQHF	TGTGCCATCCGGGACAGGACTTATCAGCCCCAGCATTTT
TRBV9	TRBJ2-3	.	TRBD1	CASSGRDRASDTQYF	TGTGCCAGCAGCGGCCGGGACAGGGCGTCAGATACGCAGTATTTT
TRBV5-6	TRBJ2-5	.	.	CASSQPYQETQYF	TGTGCCAGCAGCCAGCCGTACCAAGAGACCCAGTACTTC
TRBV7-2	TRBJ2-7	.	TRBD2	CASSQTSGRSNF	TGTGCCAGCAGCCAGACTAGCGGGAGGAGCAACTTC
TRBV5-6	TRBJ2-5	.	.	CASSAYRDATQQTQYF	TGTGCCAGCAGCGCATACCGGGACGCAACCCAACAGACCCAGTACTTC
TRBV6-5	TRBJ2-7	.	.	CASSYSRQLSETYF	TGTGCCAGCAGTTACTCTCGACAGTTATCGGAGACGTACTTC
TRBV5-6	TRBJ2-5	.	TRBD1	CASRLRQGQETQYF	TGTGCCAGCAGGTTACGACAGGGCCAAGAGACCCAGTACTTC
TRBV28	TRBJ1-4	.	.	CASSKWETKGEKLFF	TGTGCCAGCAGTAAATGGGAGACAAAAGGGGAAAAACTGTTTTTT
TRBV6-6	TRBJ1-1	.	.	CASRGRRTEAFF	TGTGCCAGCAGGGGGCGCCGAACTGAAGCTTTCTTT
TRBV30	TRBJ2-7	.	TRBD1	CAWRARGRGEQYF	TGTGCCTGGAGGGCAAGGGGGCGCGGGGAGCAGTACTTC
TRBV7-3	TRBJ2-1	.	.	CASSLISGANNEQFF	TGTGCCAGCAGCTTAATATCGGGGGCGAACAATGAGCAGTTCTTC
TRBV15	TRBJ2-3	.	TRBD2	CATSREGGMGVGTQYF	TGTGCCACCAGCAGAGAGGGAGGGATGGGGGTAGGCACGCAGTATTTT
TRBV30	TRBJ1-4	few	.	CAWSVQGGEKLFF	TGTGCCTGGAGTGTACAGGGCGGTGAAAAACTGTTTTTT
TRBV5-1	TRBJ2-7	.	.	CASSSIYSNYEQYF	TGCGCCAGCAGTTCTATATACAGTAACTACGAGCAGTACTTC
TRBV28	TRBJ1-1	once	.	CASSSTWTLNTEAFF	TGTGCCAGCAGTTCCACATGGACATTGAACACTGAAGCTTTCTTT
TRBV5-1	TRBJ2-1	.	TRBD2	CASSLLAGVQNEQFF	TGCGCCAGCAGCTTGCTAGCGGGAGTCCAAAATGAGCAGTTCTTC
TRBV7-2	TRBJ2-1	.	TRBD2	CASSSSAGSYNEQFF	TGTGCCAGCAGCTCCTCAGCGGGGTCCTACAATGAGCAGTTCTTC
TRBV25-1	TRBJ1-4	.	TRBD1	CASSELGTAEKLFF	TGTGCCAGCAGTGAGCTGGGGACAGCTGAAAAACTGTTTTTT
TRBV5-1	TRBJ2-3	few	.	CASSFPETASTDTQYF	TGCGCCAGCAGCTTTCCGGAGACAGCTAGCACAGATACGCAGTATTTT
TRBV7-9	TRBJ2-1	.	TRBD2	CASSTGLAGDNEQFF	TGTGCCAGCAGCACGGGACTAGCGGGCGACAATGAGCAGTTCTTC
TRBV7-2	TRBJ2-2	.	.	CASSLVRDTGELFF	TGTGCCAGCAGCTTAGTCCGGGACACCGGGGAGCTGTTTTTT
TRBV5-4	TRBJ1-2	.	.	CASSFSVTVPGANGYTF	TGTGCCAGCAGCTTCTCGGTAACCGTTCCTGGGGCGAATGGCTACACCTTC
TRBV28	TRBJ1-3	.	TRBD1	CASRVQGAGNTIYF	TGTGCCAGCAGGGTACAGGGGGCTGGAAACACCATATATTTT
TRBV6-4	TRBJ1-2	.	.	CASRGRPDGYTF	TGTGCCAGCAGGGGACGCCCCGATGGCTACACCTTC
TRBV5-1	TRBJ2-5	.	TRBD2	CASSSGLAAETQYF	TGCGCCAGCAGCTCGGGACTAGCGGCAGAGACCCAGTACTTC
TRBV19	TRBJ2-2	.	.	CASSAGQGRLAGELFF	TGTGCCAGTAGTGCCGGCCAGGGGAGGTTAGCCGGGGAGCTGTTTTTT
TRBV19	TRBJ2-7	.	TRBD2	CASSIKREVSYEQYF	TGTGCCAGTAGTATCAAGCGGGAGGTGTCCTACGAGCAGTACTTC
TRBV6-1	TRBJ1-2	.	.	CASSELGTNYGYTF	TGTGCCAGCAGTGAACTGGGGACTAACTATGGCTACACCTTC
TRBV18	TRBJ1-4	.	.	CATTDRLNEKLFF	TGTGCCACCACAGACAGACTTAATGAAAAACTGTTTTTT
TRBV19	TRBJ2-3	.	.	CASSIGVGLASDTQYF	TGTGCCAGTAGTATAGGGGTCGGGCTAGCGAGTGATACGCAGTATTTT
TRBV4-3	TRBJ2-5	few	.	CASSQDRQGKTQYF	TGCGCCAGCAGCCAAGACCGGCAGGGGAAGACCCAGTACTTC
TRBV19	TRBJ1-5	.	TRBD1	CASSALGQGDQPQHF	TGTGCCAGTAGTGCCCTAGGACAGGGGGATCAGCCCCAGCATTTT
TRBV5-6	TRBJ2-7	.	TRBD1	CASSHRQGQYEQYF	TGTGCCAGCAGCCACCGACAGGGGCAATACGAGCAGTACTTC
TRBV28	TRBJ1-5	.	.	CASSQGGGLRSQHF	TGTGCCAGCAGCCAAGGGGGAGGCTTACGGTCCCAGCATTTT
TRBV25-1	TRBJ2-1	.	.	CASKVASEQFF	TGTGCCAGCAAGGTAGCCAGTGAGCAGTTCTTC